This TCR beta chain was identified during a study of shared clonotypes between healthy human individuals. Study observations and caveats: Enrolling few donors narrowed the genetic and exposure-history diversity that was represented.

Comments on this clone: No antigen is known for it.

TCRdb keeps only in-frame clones here, not all; method: immunoSEQ multiplex PCR. The sample lists roughly 2.2 million clones; roughly 92% were seen once. Trimming stripped 7 bases from V and 4 bases from J, with 22 bases between. The CDR3 contains 16 residues. Germline V CDR1 and CDR2: MDHEN, SYDVKM. Sequenced material: naive CD4+ T cells from PBMCs. This sample's subset: CD45RA+ positively selected. This chain links TRBV28 with TRBJ2-5, with D perhaps matching TRBD2 (6 bases). This receptor was taken from a man aged 18 to 29 in good health. Some clones in this sample may be carry-over from other donors' samples. The CDR3 spells CASNLIAARGTETQYF. The DNA for the CDR3 is TGTGCCAGCAATCTCATAGCGGCGCGGGGCACAGAGACCCAGTACTTC.